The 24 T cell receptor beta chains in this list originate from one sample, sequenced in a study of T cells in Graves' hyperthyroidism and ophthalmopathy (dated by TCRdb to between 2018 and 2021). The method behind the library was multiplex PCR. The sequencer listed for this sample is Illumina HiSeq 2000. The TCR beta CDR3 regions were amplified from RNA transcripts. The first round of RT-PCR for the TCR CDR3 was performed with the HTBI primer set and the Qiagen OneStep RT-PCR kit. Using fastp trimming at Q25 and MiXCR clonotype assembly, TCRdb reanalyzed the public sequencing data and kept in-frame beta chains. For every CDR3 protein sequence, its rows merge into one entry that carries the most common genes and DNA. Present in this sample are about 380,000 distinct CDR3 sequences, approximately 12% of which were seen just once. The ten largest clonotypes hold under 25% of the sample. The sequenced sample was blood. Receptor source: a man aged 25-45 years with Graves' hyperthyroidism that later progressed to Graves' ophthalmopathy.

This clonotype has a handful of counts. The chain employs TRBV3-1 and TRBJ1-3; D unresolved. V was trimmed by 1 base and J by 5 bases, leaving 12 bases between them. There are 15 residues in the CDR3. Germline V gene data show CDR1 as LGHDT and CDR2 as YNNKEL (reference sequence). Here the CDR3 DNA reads TGTGCCAGCAGCCAAGTGTCTCAGGCGAGAAACACCATATATTTT. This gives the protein CASSQVSQARNTIYF.

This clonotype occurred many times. CDR3 nucleotides: TGTGCCAGCAGCAACCAGTTGAACACTGAAGCTTTCTTT. As protein: CASSNQLNTEAFF. The chain links TRBV11-2 to TRBJ1-1; D remains ambiguous. The CDR3 loop spans 13 amino acids. Germline CDR1 SGHAT, CDR2 FQNNGV. Trimming cost V 5 bases and J 0 bases, with 7 bases left between them.

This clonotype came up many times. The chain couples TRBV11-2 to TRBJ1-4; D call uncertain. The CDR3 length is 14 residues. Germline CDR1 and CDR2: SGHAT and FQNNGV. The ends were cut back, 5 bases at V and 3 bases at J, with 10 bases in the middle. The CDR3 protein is CASSLRLANEKLFF. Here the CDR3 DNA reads TGTGCCAGCAGCCTAAGACTGGCTAATGAAAAACTGTTTTTT. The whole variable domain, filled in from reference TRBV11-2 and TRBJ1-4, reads EAGVAQSPRYKIIEKRQSVAFWCNPISGHATLYWYQQILGQGPKLLIQFQNNGVVDDSQLPKDRFSAERLKGVDSTLKIQPAKLEDSAVYLCASSLRLANEKLFFGSGTQLSVL.

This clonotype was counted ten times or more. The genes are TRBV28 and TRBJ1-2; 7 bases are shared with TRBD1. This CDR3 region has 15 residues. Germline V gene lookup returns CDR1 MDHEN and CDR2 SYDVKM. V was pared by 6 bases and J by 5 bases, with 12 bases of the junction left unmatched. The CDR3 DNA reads TGTGCCAGCAGCCTCCCAAAGACAGGGCTGTATGGCTACACCTTC. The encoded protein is CASSLPKTGLYGYTF.

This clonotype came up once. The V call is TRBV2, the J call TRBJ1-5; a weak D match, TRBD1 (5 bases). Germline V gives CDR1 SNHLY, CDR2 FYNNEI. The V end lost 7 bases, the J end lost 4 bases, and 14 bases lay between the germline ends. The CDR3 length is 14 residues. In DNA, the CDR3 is TGTGCCAGCAACCCGGGACTGGGGAATCAGCCCCAGCATTTT. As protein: CASNPGLGNQPQHF.

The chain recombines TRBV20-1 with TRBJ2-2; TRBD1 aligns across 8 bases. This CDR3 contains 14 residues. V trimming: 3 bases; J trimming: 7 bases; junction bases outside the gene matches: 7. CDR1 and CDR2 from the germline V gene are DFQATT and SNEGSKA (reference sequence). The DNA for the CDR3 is TGCAGTGCTAGGTTCAGGGGGCTGGTCGGGGAGCTGTTTTTT. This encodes CSARFRGLVGELFF.

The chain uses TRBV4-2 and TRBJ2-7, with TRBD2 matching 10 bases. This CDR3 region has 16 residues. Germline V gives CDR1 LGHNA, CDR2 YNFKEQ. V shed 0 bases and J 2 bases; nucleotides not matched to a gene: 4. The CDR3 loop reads CASSQEVLAGAYEQYF. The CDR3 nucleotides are TGTGCCAGCAGCCAAGAAGTCCTAGCGGGGGCCTACGAGCAGTACTTC.

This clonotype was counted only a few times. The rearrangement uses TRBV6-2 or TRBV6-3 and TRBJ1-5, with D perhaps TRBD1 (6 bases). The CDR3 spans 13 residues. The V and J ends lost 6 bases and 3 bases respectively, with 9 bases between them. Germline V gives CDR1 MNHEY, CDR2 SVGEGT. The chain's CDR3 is CASRWGHNQPQHF. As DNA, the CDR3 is TGTGCCAGCAGGTGGGGGCACAATCAGCCCCAGCATTTT.

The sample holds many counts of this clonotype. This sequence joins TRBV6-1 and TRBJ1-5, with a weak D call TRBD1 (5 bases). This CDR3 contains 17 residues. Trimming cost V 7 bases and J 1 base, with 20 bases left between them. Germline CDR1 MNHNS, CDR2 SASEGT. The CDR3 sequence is CASKQRRGDESNQPQHF. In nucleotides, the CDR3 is TGTGCCAGCAAACAAAGGAGAGGGGATGAGAGCAATCAGCCCCAGCATTTT.

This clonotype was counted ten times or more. The CDR3 spells CASSLAGEGAAGYTF. The CDR3 nucleotides read TGCGCCAGCAGCTTGGCCGGAGAGGGGGCCGCTGGCTACACCTTC. This rearrangement joins TRBV5-1 to TRBJ1-2; TRBD1 agrees at 7 bases. CDR1 SGHRS and CDR2 YFSETQ come from the germline V gene. The CDR3 extends over 15 amino acids. J was trimmed by 7 bases and V by 0 bases; bases with no gene match: 9.

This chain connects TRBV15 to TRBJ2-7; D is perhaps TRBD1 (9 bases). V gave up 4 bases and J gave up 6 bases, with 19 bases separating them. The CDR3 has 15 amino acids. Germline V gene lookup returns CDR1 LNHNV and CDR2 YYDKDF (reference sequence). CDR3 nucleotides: TGTGCCACCAGCAAACCGGGACAGGGACTAGGCGAGCAGTACTTC. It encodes CATSKPGQGLGEQYF.

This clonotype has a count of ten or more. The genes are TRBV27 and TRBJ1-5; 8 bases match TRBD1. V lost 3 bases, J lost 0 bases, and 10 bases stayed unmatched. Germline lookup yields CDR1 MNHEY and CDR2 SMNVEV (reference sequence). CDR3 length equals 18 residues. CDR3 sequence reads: CASSFHGTGPFSNQPQHF. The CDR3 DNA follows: TGTGCCAGCAGTTTCCACGGGACAGGACCGTTTAGCAATCAGCCCCAGCATTTT.

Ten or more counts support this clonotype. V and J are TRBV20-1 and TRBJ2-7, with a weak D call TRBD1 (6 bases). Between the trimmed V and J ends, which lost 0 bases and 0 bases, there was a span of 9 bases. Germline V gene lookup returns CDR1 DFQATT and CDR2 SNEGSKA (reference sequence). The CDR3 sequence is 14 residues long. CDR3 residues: CSARDRTVSYEQYF. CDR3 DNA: TGCAGTGCTAGAGATCGGACAGTCTCCTACGAGCAGTACTTC.

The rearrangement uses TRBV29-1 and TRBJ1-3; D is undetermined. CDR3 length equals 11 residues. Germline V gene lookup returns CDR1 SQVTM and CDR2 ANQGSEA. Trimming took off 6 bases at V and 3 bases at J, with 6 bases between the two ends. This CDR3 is CSVRDGNTIYF. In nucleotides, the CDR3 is TGCAGCGTGAGGGATGGAAACACCATATATTTT.

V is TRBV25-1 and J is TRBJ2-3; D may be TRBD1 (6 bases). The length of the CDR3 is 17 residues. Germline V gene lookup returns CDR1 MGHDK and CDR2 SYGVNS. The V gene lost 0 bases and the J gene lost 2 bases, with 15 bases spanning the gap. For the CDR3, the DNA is TGTGCCAGCAGTGAATATGGGCCCAGACAGGTCACAGATACGCAGTATTTT. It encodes CASSEYGPRQVTDTQYF.

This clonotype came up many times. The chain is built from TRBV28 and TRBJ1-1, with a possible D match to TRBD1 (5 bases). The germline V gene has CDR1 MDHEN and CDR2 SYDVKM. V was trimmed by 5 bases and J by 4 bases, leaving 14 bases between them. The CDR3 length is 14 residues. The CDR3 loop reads CASSRTGLGTEAFF. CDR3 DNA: TGTGCCAGCAGTCGTACAGGCCTAGGCACTGAAGCTTTCTTT.

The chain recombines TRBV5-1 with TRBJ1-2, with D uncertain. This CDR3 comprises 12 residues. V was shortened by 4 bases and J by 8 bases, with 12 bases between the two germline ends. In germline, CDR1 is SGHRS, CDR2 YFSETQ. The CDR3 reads CASSDSLQGYTF. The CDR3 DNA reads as TGCGCCAGCAGCGACTCCCTGCAAGGCTACACCTTC.

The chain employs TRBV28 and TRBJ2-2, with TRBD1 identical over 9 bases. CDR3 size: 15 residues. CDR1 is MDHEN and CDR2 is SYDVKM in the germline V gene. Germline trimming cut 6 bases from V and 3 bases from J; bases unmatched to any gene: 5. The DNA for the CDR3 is TGTGCCAGCAGCGTACACAGGGGGCACACCGGGGAGCTGTTTTTT. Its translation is CASSVHRGHTGELFF.

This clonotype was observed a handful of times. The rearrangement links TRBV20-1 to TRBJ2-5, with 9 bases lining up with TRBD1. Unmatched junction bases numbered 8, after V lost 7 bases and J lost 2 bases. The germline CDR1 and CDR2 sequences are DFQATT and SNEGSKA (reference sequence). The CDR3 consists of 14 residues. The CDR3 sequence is CSELGDRAQETQYF. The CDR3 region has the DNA TGCAGTGAACTTGGGGACAGGGCACAAGAGACCCAGTACTTC.

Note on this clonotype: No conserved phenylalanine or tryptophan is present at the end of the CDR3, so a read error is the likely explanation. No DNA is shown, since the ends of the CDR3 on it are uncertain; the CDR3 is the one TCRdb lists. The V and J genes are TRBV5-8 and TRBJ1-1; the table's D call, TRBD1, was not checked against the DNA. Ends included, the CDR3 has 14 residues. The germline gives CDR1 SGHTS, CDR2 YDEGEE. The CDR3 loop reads CASRDRGRNTEAYL.

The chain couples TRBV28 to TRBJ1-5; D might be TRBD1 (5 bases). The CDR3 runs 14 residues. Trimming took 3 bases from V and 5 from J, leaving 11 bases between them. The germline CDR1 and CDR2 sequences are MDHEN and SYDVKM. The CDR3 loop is CASSLSQGHQPQHF. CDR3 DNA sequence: TGTGCCAGCAGTTTGAGCCAGGGACATCAGCCCCAGCATTTT.

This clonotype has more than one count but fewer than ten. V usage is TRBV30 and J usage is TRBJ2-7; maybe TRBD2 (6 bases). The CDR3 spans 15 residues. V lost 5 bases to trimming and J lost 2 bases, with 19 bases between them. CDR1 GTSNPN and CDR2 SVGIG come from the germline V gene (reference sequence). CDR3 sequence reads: CAWRFLGGAAYEQYF. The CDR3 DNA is TGTGCCTGGCGGTTCCTGGGCGGGGCCGCCTACGAGCAGTACTTC.

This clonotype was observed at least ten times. The CDR3 loop is CASSPQGRFEQYF. The CDR3 DNA reads TGTGCCAGCAGCCCACAGGGGAGGTTCGAGCAGTACTTC. The chain links TRBV28 to TRBJ2-7; possible D gene TRBD1, 7 bases. V shed 6 bases and J shed 6 bases, with 15 bases lying between them. The CDR3 spans 13 residues. Germline V CDR1 and CDR2: MDHEN, SYDVKM.

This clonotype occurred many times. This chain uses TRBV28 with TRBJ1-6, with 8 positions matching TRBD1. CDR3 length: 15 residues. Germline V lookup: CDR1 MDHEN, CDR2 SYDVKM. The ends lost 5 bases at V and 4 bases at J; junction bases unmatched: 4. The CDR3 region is CASSQDREYNSPLHF. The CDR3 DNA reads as TGTGCCAGCAGTCAGGACAGGGAATATAATTCACCCCTCCACTTT.